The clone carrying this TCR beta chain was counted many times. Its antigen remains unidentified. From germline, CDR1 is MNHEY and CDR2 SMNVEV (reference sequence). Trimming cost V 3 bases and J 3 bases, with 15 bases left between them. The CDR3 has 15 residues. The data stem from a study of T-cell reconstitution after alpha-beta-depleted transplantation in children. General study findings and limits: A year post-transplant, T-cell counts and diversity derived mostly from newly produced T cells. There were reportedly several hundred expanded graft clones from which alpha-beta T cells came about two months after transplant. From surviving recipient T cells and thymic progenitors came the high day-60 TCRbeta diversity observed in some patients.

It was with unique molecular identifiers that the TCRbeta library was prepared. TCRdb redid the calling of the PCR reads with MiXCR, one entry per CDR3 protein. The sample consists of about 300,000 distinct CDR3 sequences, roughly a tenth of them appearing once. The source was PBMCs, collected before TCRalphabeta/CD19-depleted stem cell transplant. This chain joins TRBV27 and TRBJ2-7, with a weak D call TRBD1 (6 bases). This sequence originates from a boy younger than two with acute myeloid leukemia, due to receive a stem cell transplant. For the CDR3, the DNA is TGTGCCAGCAGTTTGAAGGGATCAGGGGTCTACGAGCAGTACTTC. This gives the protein CASSLKGSGVYEQYF.